The rows below give T cell receptor beta chains drawn from one sample of a study of shared clonotypes between healthy human individuals. Libraries were prepared by immunoSEQ multiplex PCR; TCRdb keeps only in-frame clonotypes and omits some of them. The sample lists around 1,900,000 clones, around 95% occurring once. The specimen sequenced was naive CD8+ T cells from PBMCs. These receptors all stem from a man younger than 35 in good health. Some clones in this sample may be carry-over from other donors' samples. CDR3s include the opening cysteine and the closing phenylalanine or tryptophan. A D gene is named only where the DNA matches it firmly. Size is omitted from some rows. Given values are once, few, many or a class for expanded clones.

clone size,D gene,V gene,J gene,CDR3 protein,CDR3 DNA
NA,TRBD2,TRBV7-8,TRBJ2-1,CASSLPTSGIHPSYNEQFF,TGTGCCAGCAGCTTACCGACTAGCGGGATTCATCCCTCCTACAATGAGCAGTTCTTC
NA,NA,TRBV21-1,TRBJ2-3,CASSKADLTDTQYF,TGTGCCAGCAGCAAAGCGGACCTCACAGATACGCAGTATTTT
NA,NA,TRBV6-1,TRBJ2-1,CASSDPPEHEQFF,TGTGCCAGCAGTGATCCCCCGGAGCATGAGCAGTTCTTC
NA,NA,TRBV7-9,TRBJ2-5,CASSLAAGGQWGEETQYF,TGTGCCAGCAGCTTAGCTGCGGGCGGACAGTGGGGAGAAGAGACCCAGTACTTC
NA,NA,TRBV2,TRBJ1-5,CASSVGRVGQPQHF,TGTGCCAGCAGTGTAGGTAGGGTGGGCCAGCCCCAGCATTTT
NA,TRBD1,TRBV4-3,TRBJ2-2,CASSQAPDRGGELFF,TGCGCCAGCAGCCAAGCCCCAGACAGGGGCGGGGAGCTGTTTTTT
NA,NA,TRBV6-4,TRBJ2-2,CASSVEPNTGELFF,TGTGCCAGCAGTGTTGAACCAAACACCGGGGAGCTGTTTTTT
NA,NA,TRBV5-1,TRBJ2-1,CASSLVVREKNEQFF,TGCGCCAGCAGCTTGGTAGTCCGAGAAAAAAATGAGCAGTTCTTC
NA,NA,TRBV10-3,TRBJ2-2,CAISDQDSNTGELFF,TGTGCCATCAGTGATCAGGACAGCAACACCGGGGAGCTGTTTTTT
NA,TRBD2,TRBV5-1,TRBJ2-5,CASSSGTSQGTQYF,TGCGCCAGCAGCTCCGGGACTAGCCAAGGGACCCAGTACTTC
once,TRBD2,TRBV7-9,TRBJ2-1,CASIPSTSGKGNEQFF,TGTGCCAGCATCCCGTCGACTAGCGGGAAAGGGAATGAGCAGTTCTTC
NA,TRBD2,TRBV6-5,TRBJ2-1,CASRTPGLGSSEQFF,TGTGCCAGCAGGACTCCGGGACTAGGGTCGAGTGAGCAGTTCTTC
few,TRBD1,TRBV10-1,TRBJ1-5,CASSDRRDREDQPQHF,TGCGCCAGCAGTGACAGAAGGGACAGGGAAGACCAGCCCCAGCATTTT
NA,NA,TRBV9,TRBJ1-5,CASSHRDTHNQPQHF,TGTGCCAGCAGCCACCGGGACACCCACAATCAGCCCCAGCATTTT
NA,TRBD1,TRBV7-9,TRBJ1-2,CASSLMQGADGYTF,TGTGCCAGCAGCTTAATGCAGGGGGCGGATGGCTACACCTTC
NA,NA,TRBV19,TRBJ1-2,CASSPHAFYGYTF,TGTGCCAGTAGCCCTCACGCCTTCTATGGCTACACCTTC
NA,NA,TRBV2,TRBJ2-5,CASSPTFGQETQYF,TGTGCCAGCAGTCCAACCTTTGGTCAAGAGACCCAGTACTTC
NA,TRBD1,TRBV27,TRBJ1-4,CASSYDRGGEKLFF,TGTGCCAGCAGTTACGACAGGGGCGGAGAAAAACTGTTTTTT
once,NA,TRBV27,TRBJ2-1,CASREGGNEQFF,TGTGCCAGCAGAGAGGGCGGAAATGAGCAGTTCTTC
NA,NA,TRBV19,TRBJ2-7,CASSIDDRFYEQYF,TGTGCCAGTAGTATAGACGACAGGTTCTACGAGCAGTACTTC
NA,TRBD1,TRBV7-6,TRBJ2-5,CASSWGQGAQGAQYF,TGTGCCAGCAGCTGGGGACAGGGGGCCCAGGGGGCCCAGTACTTC
NA,NA,TRBV7-2,TRBJ2-7,CASSHPTYEQYF,TGTGCCAGCAGCCACCCCACCTACGAGCAGTACTTC
NA,NA,TRBV5-6,TRBJ1-2,CASSLGGSYGYTF,TGTGCCAGCAGCTTGGGAGGATCCTATGGCTACACCTTC
NA,NA,TRBV30,TRBJ1-5,CAWSSAQGSNQPQHF,TGTGCCTGGAGTTCGGCCCAGGGAAGCAATCAGCCCCAGCATTTT
NA,NA,TRBV6-1,TRBJ1-5,CASRDTWGSNQPQHF,TGTGCCAGCAGAGACACGTGGGGTTCTAATCAGCCCCAGCATTTT
NA,TRBD2,TRBV7-8,TRBJ2-3,CASSGTSEYTQYF,TGTGCCAGCAGCGGGACTAGCGAATATACGCAGTATTTT
NA,TRBD2,TRBV9,TRBJ2-2,CASSEGGLAGPPNTGELFF,TGTGCCAGCAGCGAGGGGGGACTAGCGGGACCTCCTAACACCGGGGAGCTGTTTTTT
once,NA,TRBV7-9,TRBJ2-7,CASSSGGREQYF,TGTGCCAGCAGCTCCGGAGGTAGGGAGCAGTACTTC
NA,TRBD2,TRBV10-2,TRBJ2-7,CASSDGLAGGDEQYF,TGCGCCAGCAGTGATGGACTAGCGGGAGGAGACGAGCAGTACTTC
NA,NA,TRBV7-2,TRBJ2-7,CASRFRVRDTTYEQYF,TGTGCCAGCAGGTTTCGGGTCAGGGACACCACCTACGAGCAGTACTTC
NA,TRBD2,TRBV28,TRBJ2-5,CATWQGGFETQYF,TGTGCCACTTGGCAGGGAGGGTTCGAGACCCAGTACTTC
NA,TRBD2,TRBV9,TRBJ2-1,CASSVFKGTSVYNEQFF,TGTGCCAGCAGCGTATTCAAGGGGACTAGCGTCTACAATGAGCAGTTCTTC
NA,TRBD1,TRBV4-3,TRBJ2-7,CASSQEVSHGTGTSYEQYF,TGCGCCAGCAGCCAAGAGGTTAGCCATGGGACAGGGACCTCCTACGAGCAGTACTTC
NA,NA,TRBV7-2,TRBJ2-6,CASSRRTANVLTF,TGTGCCAGCAGCCGACGGACAGCCAACGTCCTGACTTTC